This T cell receptor (beta chain) stems from a study of T cell responses to AZD1222 COVID-19 vaccine. Study results and limitations: Spike-spanning, vaccine-associated CD4 TCRs were dominant at 160-218 and 743-854.

This clone was counted a few times. The antigen is undetermined. TCRdb keeps only in-frame clones here, not all; method: immunoSEQ multiplex PCR. The table records 120,000 or so clones, 90% of them present only once. The CDR3 contains 14 residues. V was trimmed by 8 bases and J by 0 bases, leaving 11 bases between them. Germline CDR1 is LNHDA and CDR2 is SQIVND (reference sequence). The gene calls are TRBV19 and TRBJ1-3; possible D gene TRBD1, 5 bases. The source is an adult in good health. This sample comprised peripheral blood, obtained on day 0 of AZD1222 vaccination. The CDR3 DNA reads as TGTGCCAGTCAGGGATTAAGCTCTGGAAACACCATATATTTT. It is translated as CASQGLSSGNTIYF.